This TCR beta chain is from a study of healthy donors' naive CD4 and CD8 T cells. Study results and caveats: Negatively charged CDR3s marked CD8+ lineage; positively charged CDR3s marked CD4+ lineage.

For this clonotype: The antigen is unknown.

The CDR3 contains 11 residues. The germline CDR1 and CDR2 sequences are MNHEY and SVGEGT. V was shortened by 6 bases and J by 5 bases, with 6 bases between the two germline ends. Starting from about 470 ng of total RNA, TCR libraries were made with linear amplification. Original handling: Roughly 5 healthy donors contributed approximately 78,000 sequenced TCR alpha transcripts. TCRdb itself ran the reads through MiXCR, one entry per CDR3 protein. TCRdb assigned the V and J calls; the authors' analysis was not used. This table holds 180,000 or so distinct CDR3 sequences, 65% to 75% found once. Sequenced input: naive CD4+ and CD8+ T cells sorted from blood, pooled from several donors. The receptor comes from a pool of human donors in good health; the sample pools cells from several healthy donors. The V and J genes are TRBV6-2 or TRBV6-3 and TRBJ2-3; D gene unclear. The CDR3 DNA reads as TGTGCCAGCAGATGGGGAGATACGCAGTATTTT. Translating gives CASRWGDTQYF.